This TCR beta chain was recovered during a study of shared clonotypes between healthy human individuals. Measured with immunoSEQ multiplex PCR; TCRdb has only the in-frame clones, and not every one. The table has some 1,100,000 clones, 75% to 85% seen once; the top ten hold around 0.47%. The germline V gene has CDR1 SGHAT and CDR2 FQDESV (reference sequence). Trimming left V 1 base short and J 3 bases short, with 2 bases between. The CDR3 consists of 12 residues. To note about this clone: This could be a read error, since a much larger clone is one nucleotide away.

J is TRBJ2-3 and V is TRBV11-1; D is uncertain. This TCR came from a man aged 18 to 30 in good health. Some clones in this sample may be carry-over from other donors' samples. Sequencing used memory CD4+ T cells from PBMCs. Subset denoted: CD45RA-negative fraction. CDR3 residues: CASSLGTDTQYF. Here the CDR3 DNA reads TGTGCCAGCAGCTTAGGTACAGATACGCAGTATTTT.